The 24 T cell receptor beta chains below come from one sample, sequenced in a study of spatial heterogeneity in lung cancer (dated by TCRdb to between 2018 and 2021). The sample's time point, from its label and the paper: blood at routine non-recurrence follow-up after resection. The receptor library was made with 5' RACE. Sequencer: NextSeq 500. The raw public reads went through TCRdb reprocessing: fastp at Q25, MiXCR clone calling, in-frame beta chains kept. A single entry per CDR3 protein holds the most common genes and DNA from its merged rows. For this sample the table gives 15,000 to 20,000 distinct CDR3 sequences, of which 5% to 7.5% were detected only once. About 25% of the sample rests with the top ten. This material consisted of PBMCs, taken at follow-up. Receptors originate from a male donor with early-stage non-small cell lung cancer.

This clonotype has ten or more counts. The chain couples TRBV6-5 to TRBJ2-3; 11 bases line up with TRBD2. This CDR3 spans 18 amino acids. Germline lookup yields CDR1 MNHEY and CDR2 SVGAGI. V shed 6 bases, J shed 6 bases, and the junction held 17 bases outside the gene matches. CDR3 in amino acids: CASRTPSSGRVRSDTQYF. Here the CDR3 DNA reads TGTGCCAGCAGAACCCCGAGTAGCGGGAGGGTCAGGTCCGATACGCAGTATTTT.

Sample share makes this clonotype medium-sized (0.01 to 0.1%). The rearrangement joins TRBV4-3 to TRBJ2-5; TRBD2 is a possible D gene (6 bases). The CDR3 length is 15 residues. V lost 3 bases to trimming and J lost 1 base, with 12 bases between them. From germline, CDR1 is LGHNA and CDR2 YSLEER. CDR3 residues: CASSQERRGQETQYF. The CDR3 nucleotides read TGCGCCAGCAGCCAGGAACGGCGGGGCCAAGAGACCCAGTACTTC.

The sample holds a few counts of this clonotype. The chain has TRBV6-2 or TRBV6-3 and TRBJ2-2; TRBD1 or TRBD2 may be the D gene (5 bases each). Germline V gene sequence: CDR1 MNHEY, CDR2 SVGEGT. The CDR3 is 15 residues long. V was clipped by 2 bases and J by 7 bases, with 14 bases between them. CDR3 sequence reads: CASSYPGWDVGELFF. The CDR3, as DNA: TGTGCCAGCAGTTACCCGGGGTGGGACGTCGGGGAGCTGTTTTTT.

This clonotype was recorded at least ten times. One end of the junction fails to match germline, which may point to a read error. V gene TRBV11-2 combines with J gene TRBJ2-7; D is unclear. The germline V gene encodes CDR1 SGHAT and CDR2 FQNNGV. CDR3 size: 12 residues. This chain's CDR3 is CASGLEAHEQYF. The CDR3 bases are TGTGCCAGCGGCTTAGAGGCTCACGAGCAGTACTTC.

This clonotype was recorded at least ten times. The gene calls are TRBV6-2 or TRBV6-3 and TRBJ2-7; TRBD1 aligns across 9 bases. The germline V gene has CDR1 MNHEY and CDR2 SVGEGT. CDR3 length: 14 residues. V lost 4 bases to trimming and J lost 4 bases; unmatched junction nucleotides: 5. Here the CDR3 reads CASSSGQGSYEQYF. In nucleotides, the CDR3 is TGTGCCAGCAGTTCCGGACAGGGGAGTTACGAGCAGTACTTC.

This clonotype has a handful of counts. This chain connects TRBV13 to TRBJ2-1; TRBD2 is a possible D gene (5 bases). The ends were cut back, 5 bases at V and 6 bases at J, with 17 bases in the middle. Germline V gene lookup returns CDR1 PRHDT and CDR2 FYEKMQ (reference sequence). The CDR3 sequence is 15 residues long. CDR3 sequence reads: CASSPSGSWGNEQFF. CDR3 coding DNA: TGTGCCAGCAGCCCGAGCGGCTCCTGGGGCAATGAGCAGTTCTTC.

The rearrangement uses TRBV7-2 and TRBJ2-7, with 13 bases identical to TRBD2. This CDR3 spans 15 amino acids. Germline V gives CDR1 SGHTA, CDR2 FQGNSA. J lost 1 base, V lost 6 bases, and 3 bases had no gene match. CDR3: CASSRLAGGSYEQYF. The CDR3 coding sequence is TGTGCCAGCAGTCGACTAGCGGGAGGTTCCTACGAGCAGTACTTC.

This clonotype was recorded at least ten times. The V and J genes are TRBV12-3 or TRBV12-4 and TRBJ2-3; 7 positions agree with TRBD2. Trimming removed 3 bases from V and 6 bases from J; junction bases left unmatched: 9. This CDR3 contains 15 residues. The CDR3 loop reads CASSFPSGGVDTQYF. Written as DNA, the CDR3 is TGTGCCAGCAGTTTTCCTAGCGGAGGGGTGGATACGCAGTATTTT.

This clonotype is judged medium-sized. The chain links TRBV7-8 to TRBJ2-3; unclear D gene. V was clipped by 1 base and J by 0 bases, with 8 bases between them. Germline CDR1 and CDR2: SGHVS and FQNEAQ. This CDR3 contains 15 residues. CDR3 bases: TGTGCCAGCAGCTTAGGGCTAACTAGCACAGATACGCAGTATTTT. It codes for CASSLGLTSTDTQYF.

This clonotype was picked up many times. The gene calls are TRBV24-1 and TRBJ2-7; 8 bases are shared with TRBD1. Per germline, CDR1 KGHDR and CDR2 SFDVKD. V shed 11 bases and J 2 bases; nucleotides not matched to a gene: 7. The CDR3 length is 13 residues. The CDR3 reads CAKVDRDTYEQYF. The CDR3 region has the DNA TGTGCCAAGGTGGACAGGGACACCTACGAGCAGTACTTC.

This clonotype has at least ten counts. The chain couples TRBV6-6 to TRBJ2-7; D unclear. V was clipped by 7 bases and J by 9 bases, with 13 bases between them. The CDR3 consists of 11 residues. Germline V gene lookup returns CDR1 MNHNY and CDR2 SVGAGI (reference sequence). In nucleotides, the CDR3 is TGTGCCAGCACCTCCCTAGGTCGGCAGTACTTC. Protein sequence: CASTSLGRQYF.

The chain combines TRBV7-9 with TRBJ2-1; 10 bases are shared with TRBD2. Looked up from germline, CDR1 is SEHNR and CDR2 is FQNEAQ (reference sequence). This CDR3 spans 12 amino acids. After removal of 7 bases from V and 9 bases from J, the junction contained 3 bases not matched to a gene. CDR3 in DNA: TGTGCCAGCACCCCTAGCGGGAGTGAGCAGTTCTTC. Its protein product is CASTPSGSEQFF. Together with reference TRBV7-9 and TRBJ2-1, the CDR3 gives the full variable domain: DTGVSQNPRHKITKRGQNVTFRCDPISEHNRLYWYRQTLGQGPEFLTYFQNEAQLEKSRLLSDRFSAERPKGSFSTLEIQRTEQGDSAMYLCASTPSGSEQFFGPGTRLTVL.

Ten or more counts support this clonotype. The V gene is TRBV28, the J gene TRBJ2-1; 7 bases match TRBD2. CDR1 and CDR2 (germline): MDHEN, SYDVKM. The length of the CDR3 is 15 residues. The V segment lost 10 bases and the J segment 3 bases; nucleotides outside the gene matches: 12. The DNA for the CDR3 is TGTGCCATCTACCCCGCTAGCGGAGGCTACAATGAGCAGTTCTTC. Protein product: CAIYPASGGYNEQFF.

In its sample, this clonotype was seen many times. The genes are TRBV4-1 and TRBJ2-5, with D perhaps TRBD2 (6 bases). CDR1 and CDR2 (germline): MGHRA, YSYEKL. The germline V and J ends were trimmed by 4 bases and 5 bases, with 11 bases remaining between them. The CDR3 extends over 13 amino acids. The CDR3, as DNA: TGCGCCAGCAGCCGCCTCGCGGGGGAGACCCAGTACTTC. Its protein is CASSRLAGETQYF.

V is TRBV29-1 and J is TRBJ1-1; D is undetermined. Looked up from germline, CDR1 is SQVTM and CDR2 is ANQGSEA. The germline V and J ends were trimmed by 6 bases and 5 bases, with 13 bases remaining between them. The CDR3 extends over 12 amino acids. The CDR3 spells CSVSPGETEAFF. The DNA of the CDR3 is TGCAGCGTCTCCCCCGGGGAAACTGAAGCTTTCTTT.

The chain couples TRBV11-2 to TRBJ1-5; D not resolved. CDR1 SGHAT and CDR2 FQNNGV come from the germline V gene. Between the trimmed V and J ends, which lost 5 bases and 4 bases, there was a span of 9 bases. The CDR3 contains 13 residues. The CDR3 DNA follows: TGTGCCAGCAGCCCTAACAGAAATCAGCCCCAGCATTTT. Translated: CASSPNRNQPQHF.

The sample holds a few counts of this clonotype. The chain couples TRBV9 to TRBJ1-1, with a weak D call TRBD1 (6 bases). The CDR3 has 15 amino acids. CDR1 is SGDLS, CDR2 YYNGEE, per germline. The ends were cut back, 0 bases at V and 6 bases at J, with 15 bases in the middle. CDR3 loop: CASSVEGDITSEAFF. DNA of the CDR3: TGTGCCAGCAGCGTAGAGGGGGACATCACCTCTGAAGCTTTCTTT.

In its sample, this clonotype was seen many times. Germline and junction disagree at one end, which may indicate a read error. This chain joins TRBV7-2 and TRBJ2-1; TRBD2 matches at 7 bases. CDR3 length: 12 residues. Germline lookup yields CDR1 SGHTA and CDR2 FQGNSA. The CDR3 is CASSLLLGLVGF. CDR3 nucleotide sequence: TGTGCCAGCAGCTTACTTTTAGGACTAGTGGGCTTC.

There are many counts of this clonotype. The chain joins TRBV5-1 to TRBJ2-2; D gene ambiguous. CDR3 size: 16 residues. Germline-derived CDR1 and CDR2 are SGHRS and YFSETQ. The V end lost 4 bases, the J end lost 2 bases, and 15 bases lay between the germline ends. The CDR3 here is CASSPAGWTNTGELFF. The CDR3 DNA is TGCGCCAGCAGCCCAGCCGGATGGACCAACACCGGGGAGCTGTTTTTT.

In its sample, this clonotype was seen many times. The genes are TRBV28 and TRBJ2-7; 7 bases are a match to TRBD1. The CDR3 consists of 14 residues. V trimming: 2 bases; J trimming: 2 bases; junction bases outside the gene matches: 3. Germline V gene sequence: CDR1 MDHEN, CDR2 SYDVKM. The CDR3 reads CASSLPTGAYEQYF. Here the CDR3 DNA reads TGTGCCAGCAGTTTACCTACAGGGGCCTACGAGCAGTACTTC.

At least ten counts were recorded for this clonotype. The V and J genes are TRBV27 and TRBJ1-3; D ambiguous. Germline loops: CDR1 MNHEY, CDR2 SMNVEV (reference sequence). The CDR3 consists of 15 residues. V was clipped by 2 bases and J by 0 bases, with 8 bases between them. CDR3 nucleotides: TGTGCCAGCAGTTTACGGGGTGGCTCTGGAAACACCATATATTTT. Residues: CASSLRGGSGNTIYF.

This clonotype showed up many times. The chain links TRBV10-3 to TRBJ2-1; TRBD2 matches 8 bases. Trimming cost V 4 bases and J 6 bases; bases outside gene matches: 8. Germline V CDR1 and CDR2: ENHRY, SYGVKD. The CDR3 extends over 15 amino acids. CDR3 nucleotides: TGTGCCATCAGTGGGGCGGGTAGCGGGATCAATGAGCAGTTCTTC. This gives the protein CAISGAGSGINEQFF.

By frequency in the sample, this clonotype is medium-sized. V is TRBV5-1 and J is TRBJ1-5; no clear D gene. The CDR3 contains 14 residues. The ends were cut back, 0 bases at V and 2 bases at J, with 6 bases in the middle. Germline V lookup: CDR1 SGHRS, CDR2 YFSETQ. The CDR3 here is CASSLGGRNQPQHF. CDR3 sequence (DNA): TGCGCCAGCAGCTTGGGTGGCCGCAATCAGCCCCAGCATTTT.

This clonotype was counted many times. The V and J genes are TRBV6-6 and TRBJ1-2; D not resolved. V was shortened by 6 bases and J by 1 base, with 9 bases between the two germline ends. The CDR3 covers 13 residues. CDR1 is MNHNY and CDR2 is SVGAGI in the germline V gene (reference sequence). CDR3 amino acids: CASRDELNYGYTF. The CDR3 coding sequence is TGTGCCAGCAGGGATGAGCTTAACTATGGCTACACCTTC.